Presented here are 9 T cell receptor beta chains from one specimen sequenced in a study of siplizumab effects on memory and regulatory T cells. Data came from immunoSEQ multiplex PCR; TCRdb stores just in-frame clones and leaves some out. The sample has nearly 85,000 clones; roughly 90% are singletons. Sequenced material: Tregs sorted from blood. The receptor set was obtained from a human donor in good health.

This clone was seen just once. The V gene is TRBV19, the J gene TRBJ2-1; TRBD2 aligns across 11 bases. The trim removed 7 bases at V and 9 bases at J, leaving 8 bases unmatched. CDR1 is LNHDA and CDR2 is SQIVND in the germline V gene (reference sequence). The CDR3 runs to 14 residues. The CDR3 nucleotides read TGTGCCAGTACCATAGCGGGGGGGCTCGGTGAGCAGTTCTTC. This encodes CASTIAGGLGEQFF.

This chain joins TRBV4-1 and TRBJ2-7; D uncertain. CDR1 and CDR2 from the germline V gene are MGHRA and YSYEKL. V lost 0 bases, J lost 6 bases, and 12 bases lay in between. The CDR3 runs to 14 residues. The CDR3 bases are TGCGCCAGCAGCCAAGATCCCTCTGACGGCGAGCAGTACTTC. Its translation is CASSQDPSDGEQYF.

The J gene is TRBJ2-2, the V gene TRBV2; D uncertain. The CDR3 sequence is 12 residues long. Germline values: CDR1 SNHLY, CDR2 FYNNEI. The germline V and J ends were trimmed by 6 bases and 9 bases, with 11 bases remaining between them. The CDR3 reads CASRKGGWELFF. DNA of the CDR3: TGTGCCAGCAGGAAGGGTGGGTGGGAGCTGTTTTTT.

The CDR3: CASSARTGINQPQHF. The CDR3 nucleotides are TGTGCCAGTAGTGCCCGGACAGGGATCAATCAGCCCCAGCATTTT. J is TRBJ1-5 and V is TRBV19; 8 bases match TRBD1. This CDR3 has 15 amino acids. Germline V gives CDR1 LNHDA, CDR2 SQIVND (reference sequence). Trimming removed 5 bases from V and 3 bases from J; junction bases left unmatched: 6.

The chain combines TRBV19 with TRBJ1-2, with a possible D match to TRBD1 (5 bases). Deletions cut 2 bases from V and 7 bases from J, with 14 bases between. Germline values: CDR1 LNHDA, CDR2 SQIVND (reference sequence). This CDR3 is 14 amino acids long. CDR3: CASSIREGKPGYTF. The CDR3 coding sequence is TGTGCCAGTAGTATAAGGGAGGGGAAGCCTGGCTACACCTTC.

This CDR3 reads CASSQVQTYEQYF. The CDR3 bases are TGTGCCAGCAGCCAAGTACAGACTTACGAGCAGTACTTC. The chain is built from TRBV4-2 and TRBJ2-7; no reliable D call. This CDR3 has 13 residues. Germline CDR1 reads LGHNA; CDR2 reads YNFKEQ. V lost 1 base and J 4 bases, leaving 8 bases between the germline ends.

J is TRBJ1-3 and V is TRBV6-1; no firm D call. Trimming left V 7 bases short and J 2 bases short, with 9 bases between. CDR1 is MNHNS and CDR2 is SASEGT in the germline V gene. The CDR3 extends over 13 amino acids. The CDR3 DNA reads TGTGCCAGCACTGTTCCTCCTGGAAACACCATATATTTT. This gives the protein CASTVPPGNTIYF.

The rearrangement uses TRBV30 and TRBJ1-4, with D perhaps matching TRBD1 (6 bases). Germline CDR1 reads GTSNPN; CDR2 reads SVGIG (reference sequence). The CDR3 loop spans 13 amino acids. The V and J ends lost 1 base and 8 bases respectively, with 11 bases between them. For the CDR3, the DNA is TGTGCCTGGAGTGGAGGGGGAGGCGAAAAACTGTTTTTT. Protein: CAWSGGGGEKLFF.

To note about this clone: A much larger clonotype is one base distant, so this may be a read error. The CDR3 coding sequence is TGCGCCAGCAGCTTGGCCGGGACACTCATGTCCTACGAGCAGTACTTC. Its protein product is CASSLAGTLMSYEQYF. This chain links TRBV5-1 with TRBJ2-7; perhaps TRBD1 as D (6 bases). The CDR3 is made up of 16 amino acids. The V end lost 0 bases, the J end lost 1 base, and 14 bases lay between the germline ends. The germline V gene has CDR1 SGHRS and CDR2 YFSETQ.